The sequence of this T cell receptor beta chain was determined in a study of blood T cell repertoires in COVID-19 (dated by TCRdb to 2018 to 2021). Regarding the study in general: Samples covering the acute and convalescent phases of COVID-19 were provided by collaborators in the United States, Italy and Spain. The material from the prospective study consisted of cDNA or gDNA derived from T cells, B-cell-depleted T cells, or PBMCs. Where HLA class I and class II types were available, the types were taken from metadata supplied by the sample provider, not from assay-based typing. The repertoires were made available in a free public database intended to serve as a resource for research on the immune response to SARS-CoV-2. Subjects who had been exposed to COVID-19, were actively infected with it, or had recovered from it provided the deeply sampled blood TCRbeta repertoires that made up the dataset. The samples were drawn from two sources: the first 160 participants of the ongoing ImmuneRACE study, and 950 to 1,500 subjects contributed by 6 global collaborators. Sample metadata almost always included a de-identified subject ID, COVID-19 status, age in years and sex.

TCRbeta CDR3 regions were amplified from genomic DNA using the immunoSEQ Assay, a bias-controlled multiplex PCR. The original pipeline was this. The number of nucleated cells in each sample was estimated by amplification of reference gene primers within the assay. Sequence reads were collapsed and filtered to measure the absolute abundance of every unique TCRbeta CDR3 rearrangement. For each sample, productive Simpson clonality was calculated as the square root of Simpson's diversity index over productive rearrangements. TCRdb retrieved this table from immuneACCESS and kept in-frame rearrangements only. Not all clones are present; in checked studies, unresolved V genes account for under half, and no reason is known for the remainder. V, J and clone size were drawn from that table, and D and trimming were deduced from the DNA. The sample data list about half a million clones, and approximately 83% of these were observed just once. More than 3% of the sample is held by the ten biggest clonotypes.

Overall study outcomes, separate from this receptor: How much clinical and demographic metadata was included differed by source and by participant, and the metadata was provided uncurated.

Whole blood was collected in K2EDTA tubes by collaborating institutions according to the institutions' own protocols. Collaborator samples were shipped for TCRbeta analysis as frozen whole blood, isolated PBMCs, or DNA extracted from either sample type. From the germline V gene (reference sequence), CDR1 is LNHDA and CDR2 is SQIVND. At the junction V is shortened by 5 bases and J by 3 bases; bases outside the gene matches: 4. Counted from cysteine to phenylalanine, this CDR3 has 13 amino acids. The read is trimmed to its CDR3 DNA, 39 bases read in frame from base 1. As to this clone: No antigen is known for it. Within one base of it there is no much larger clone, and no base qualities were kept. The sample holds other DNA sequences that translate to the same CDR3.

The chain employs TRBV19 and TRBJ2-7; 7 bases in the junction line up with TRBD2. The TCR was taken from a human donor in a cohort sampled during active COVID-19. Source material: peripheral blood. Read as DNA, the sequence is TGTGCCAGTAGTCTTGGACTAGTCTACGAGCAGTACTTC. It translates as CASSLGLVYEQYF.